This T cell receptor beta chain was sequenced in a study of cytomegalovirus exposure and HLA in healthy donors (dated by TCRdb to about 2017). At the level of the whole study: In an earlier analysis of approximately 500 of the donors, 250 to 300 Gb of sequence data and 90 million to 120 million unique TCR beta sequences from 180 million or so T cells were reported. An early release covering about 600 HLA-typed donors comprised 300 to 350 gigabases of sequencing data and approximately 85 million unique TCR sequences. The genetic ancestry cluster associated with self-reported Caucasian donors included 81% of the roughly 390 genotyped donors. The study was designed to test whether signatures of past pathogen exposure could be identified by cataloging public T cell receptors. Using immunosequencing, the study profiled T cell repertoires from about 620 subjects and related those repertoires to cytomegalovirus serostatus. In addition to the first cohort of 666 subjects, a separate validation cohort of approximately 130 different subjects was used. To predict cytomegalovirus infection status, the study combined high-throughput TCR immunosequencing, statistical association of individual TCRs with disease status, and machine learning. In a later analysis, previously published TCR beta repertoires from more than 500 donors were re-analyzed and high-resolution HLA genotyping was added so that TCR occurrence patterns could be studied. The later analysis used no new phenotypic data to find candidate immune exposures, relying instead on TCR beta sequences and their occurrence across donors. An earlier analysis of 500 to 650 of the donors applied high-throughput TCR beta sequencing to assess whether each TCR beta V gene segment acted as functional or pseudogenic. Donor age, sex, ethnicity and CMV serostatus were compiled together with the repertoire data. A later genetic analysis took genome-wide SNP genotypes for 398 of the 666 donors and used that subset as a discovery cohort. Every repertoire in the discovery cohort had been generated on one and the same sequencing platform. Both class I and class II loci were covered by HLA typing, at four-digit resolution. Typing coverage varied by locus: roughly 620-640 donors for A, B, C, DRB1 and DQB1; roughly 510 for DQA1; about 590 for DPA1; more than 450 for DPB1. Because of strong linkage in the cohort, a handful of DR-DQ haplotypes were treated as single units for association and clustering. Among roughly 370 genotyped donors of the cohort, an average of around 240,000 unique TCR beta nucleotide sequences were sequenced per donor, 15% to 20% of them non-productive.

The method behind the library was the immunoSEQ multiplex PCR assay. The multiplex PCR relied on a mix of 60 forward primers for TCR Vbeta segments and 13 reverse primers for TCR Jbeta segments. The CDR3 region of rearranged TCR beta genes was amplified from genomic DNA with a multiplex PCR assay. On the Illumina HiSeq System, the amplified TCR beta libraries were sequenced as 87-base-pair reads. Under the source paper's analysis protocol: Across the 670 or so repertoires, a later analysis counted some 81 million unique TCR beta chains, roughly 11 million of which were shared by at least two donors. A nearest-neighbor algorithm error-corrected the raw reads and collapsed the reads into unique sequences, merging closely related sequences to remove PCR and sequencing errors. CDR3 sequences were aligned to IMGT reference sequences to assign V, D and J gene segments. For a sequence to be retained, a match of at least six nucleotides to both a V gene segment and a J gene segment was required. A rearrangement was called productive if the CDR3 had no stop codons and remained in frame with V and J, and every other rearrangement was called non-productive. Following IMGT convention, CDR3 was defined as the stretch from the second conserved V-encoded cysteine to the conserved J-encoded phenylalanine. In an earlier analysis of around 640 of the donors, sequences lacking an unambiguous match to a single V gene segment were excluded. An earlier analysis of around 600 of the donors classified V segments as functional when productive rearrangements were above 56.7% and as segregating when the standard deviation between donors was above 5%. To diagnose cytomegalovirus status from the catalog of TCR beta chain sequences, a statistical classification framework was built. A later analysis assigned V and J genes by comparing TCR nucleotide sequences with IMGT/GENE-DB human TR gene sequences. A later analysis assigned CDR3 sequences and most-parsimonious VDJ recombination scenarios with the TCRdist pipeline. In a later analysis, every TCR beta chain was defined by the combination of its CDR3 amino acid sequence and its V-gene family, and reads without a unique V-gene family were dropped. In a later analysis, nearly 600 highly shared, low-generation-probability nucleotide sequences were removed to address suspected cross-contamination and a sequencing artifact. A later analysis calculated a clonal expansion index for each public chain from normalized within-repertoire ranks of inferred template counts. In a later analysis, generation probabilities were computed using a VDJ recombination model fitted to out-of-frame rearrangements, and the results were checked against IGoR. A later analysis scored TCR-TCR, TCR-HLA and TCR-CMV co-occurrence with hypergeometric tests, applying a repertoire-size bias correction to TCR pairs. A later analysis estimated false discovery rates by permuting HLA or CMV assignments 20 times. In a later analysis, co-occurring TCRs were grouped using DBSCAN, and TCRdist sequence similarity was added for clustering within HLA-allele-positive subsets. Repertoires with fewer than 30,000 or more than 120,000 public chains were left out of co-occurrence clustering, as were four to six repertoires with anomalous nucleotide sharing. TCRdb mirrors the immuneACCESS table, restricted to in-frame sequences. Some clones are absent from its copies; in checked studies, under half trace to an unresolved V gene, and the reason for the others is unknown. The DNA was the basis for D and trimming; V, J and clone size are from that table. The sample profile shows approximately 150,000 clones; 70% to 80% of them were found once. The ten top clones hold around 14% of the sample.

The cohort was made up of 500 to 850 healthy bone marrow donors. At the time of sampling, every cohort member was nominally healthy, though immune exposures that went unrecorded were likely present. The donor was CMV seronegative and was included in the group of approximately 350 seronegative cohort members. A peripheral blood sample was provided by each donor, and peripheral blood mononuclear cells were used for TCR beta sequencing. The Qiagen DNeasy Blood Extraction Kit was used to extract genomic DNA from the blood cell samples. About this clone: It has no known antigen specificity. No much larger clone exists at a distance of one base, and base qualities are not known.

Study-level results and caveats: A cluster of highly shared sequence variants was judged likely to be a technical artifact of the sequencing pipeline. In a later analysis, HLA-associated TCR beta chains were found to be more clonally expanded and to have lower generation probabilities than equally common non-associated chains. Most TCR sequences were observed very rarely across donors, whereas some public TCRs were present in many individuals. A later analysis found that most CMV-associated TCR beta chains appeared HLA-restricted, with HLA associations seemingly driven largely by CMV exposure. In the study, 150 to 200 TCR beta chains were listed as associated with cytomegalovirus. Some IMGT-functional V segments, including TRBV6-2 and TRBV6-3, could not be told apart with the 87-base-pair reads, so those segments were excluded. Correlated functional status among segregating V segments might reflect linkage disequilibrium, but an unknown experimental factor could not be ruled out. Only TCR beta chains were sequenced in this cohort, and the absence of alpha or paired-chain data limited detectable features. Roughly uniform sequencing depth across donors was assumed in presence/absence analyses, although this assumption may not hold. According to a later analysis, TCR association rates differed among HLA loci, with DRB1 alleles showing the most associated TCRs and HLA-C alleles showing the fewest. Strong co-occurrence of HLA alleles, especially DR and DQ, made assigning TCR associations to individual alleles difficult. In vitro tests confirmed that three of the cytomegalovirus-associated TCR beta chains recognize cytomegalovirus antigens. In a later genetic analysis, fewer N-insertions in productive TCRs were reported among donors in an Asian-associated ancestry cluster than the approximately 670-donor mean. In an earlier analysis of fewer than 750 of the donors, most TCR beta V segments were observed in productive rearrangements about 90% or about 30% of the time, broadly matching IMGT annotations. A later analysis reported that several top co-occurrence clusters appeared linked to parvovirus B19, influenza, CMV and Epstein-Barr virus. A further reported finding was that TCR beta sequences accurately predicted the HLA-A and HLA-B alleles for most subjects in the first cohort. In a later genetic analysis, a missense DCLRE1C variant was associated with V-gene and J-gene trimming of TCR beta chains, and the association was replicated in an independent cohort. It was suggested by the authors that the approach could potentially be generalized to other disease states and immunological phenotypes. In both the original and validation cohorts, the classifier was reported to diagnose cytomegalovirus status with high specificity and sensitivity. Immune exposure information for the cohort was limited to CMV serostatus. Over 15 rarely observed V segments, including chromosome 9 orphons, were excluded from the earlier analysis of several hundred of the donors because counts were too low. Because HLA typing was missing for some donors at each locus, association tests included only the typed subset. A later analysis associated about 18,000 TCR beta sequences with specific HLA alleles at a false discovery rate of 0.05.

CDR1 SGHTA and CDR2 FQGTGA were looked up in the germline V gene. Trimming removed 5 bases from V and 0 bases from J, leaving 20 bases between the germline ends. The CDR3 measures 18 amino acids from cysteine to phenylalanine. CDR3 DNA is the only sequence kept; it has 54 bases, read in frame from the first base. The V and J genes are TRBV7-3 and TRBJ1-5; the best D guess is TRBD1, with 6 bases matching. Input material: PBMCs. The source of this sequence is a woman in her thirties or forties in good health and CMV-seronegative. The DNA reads TGTGCCAGCAGCCTTTCTGGACAGCACCGACATAGCAATCAGCCCCAGCATTTT. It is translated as CASSLSGQHRHSNQPQHF.